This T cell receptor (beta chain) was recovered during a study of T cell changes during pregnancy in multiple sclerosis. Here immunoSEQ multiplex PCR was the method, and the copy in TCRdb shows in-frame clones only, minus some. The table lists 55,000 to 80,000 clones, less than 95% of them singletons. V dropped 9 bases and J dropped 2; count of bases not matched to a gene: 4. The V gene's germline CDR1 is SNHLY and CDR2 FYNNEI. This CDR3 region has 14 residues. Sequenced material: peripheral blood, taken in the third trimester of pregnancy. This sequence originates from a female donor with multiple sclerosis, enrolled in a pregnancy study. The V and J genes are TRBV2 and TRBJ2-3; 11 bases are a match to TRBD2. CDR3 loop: CARRLAGTTDTQYF. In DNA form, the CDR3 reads TGTGCCAGGAGACTAGCGGGAACCACAGATACGCAGTATTTT.